Listed below are T cell receptor beta chains from one sample, sequenced in a study of shared clonotypes between healthy human individuals. Only in-frame clones appear in the TCRdb table, and some are missing; sequencing was by immunoSEQ multiplex PCR. Seen here are under 80,000 clones, 60% to 65% observed once, and the top ten hold over 50%. Sequencing was performed on memory CD8+ T cells sorted from blood. The source is a man under 40 in good health. The CDR3 runs from the conserved cysteine through the conserved F or W. D genes are given only for firm matches. A clone size is listed for some rows: how often the clone was seen (once, few, many), or a class if it is expanded.

clone size: -
D gene: TRBD1
J gene: TRBJ2-2
V gene: TRBV27
CDR3 protein: CASSPQGAPTGELFF
CDR3 DNA: TGTGCCAGCAGTCCCCAGGGGGCCCCCACCGGGGAGCTGTTTTTT

clone size: -
D gene: -
J gene: TRBJ2-3
V gene: TRBV11-1
CDR3 protein: CASSRTVKAQYF
CDR3 DNA: TGTGCCAGCAGCCGGACAGTGAAGGCGCAGTATTTT

clone size: -
D gene: -
J gene: TRBJ2-1
V gene: TRBV10-2
CDR3 protein: CASIDGGFHNEQFF
CDR3 DNA: TGCGCCAGCATAGATGGGGGGTTCCACAATGAGCAGTTCTTC

clone size: many
D gene: -
J gene: TRBJ2-2
V gene: TRBV7-9
CDR3 protein: CASSSDGNTGELFF
CDR3 DNA: TGTGCCAGCAGCTCGGACGGGAACACCGGGGAGCTGTTTTTT

clone size: few
D gene: -
J gene: TRBJ2-3
V gene: TRBV25-1
CDR3 protein: CASTPAGTDTQYF
CDR3 DNA: TGTGCCAGCACCCCGGCAGGCACAGATACGCAGTATTTT

clone size: -
D gene: -
J gene: TRBJ1-2
V gene: TRBV27
CDR3 protein: CASGPQTSGGAGGYTF
CDR3 DNA: TGTGCCAGCGGTCCCCAAACTTCGGGGGGTGCGGGAGGCTACACCTTC

clone size: -
D gene: TRBD2
J gene: TRBJ2-2
V gene: TRBV7-9
CDR3 protein: CASSLPLAAYTGELFF
CDR3 DNA: TGTGCCAGCAGCTTACCTCTAGCGGCCTACACCGGGGAGCTGTTTTTT

clone size: -
D gene: TRBD1
J gene: TRBJ2-7
V gene: TRBV7-9
CDR3 protein: CASSVGQVVEQYF
CDR3 DNA: TGTGCCAGCAGCGTCGGACAGGTTGTCGAGCAGTACTTC

clone size: -
D gene: -
J gene: TRBJ2-2
V gene: TRBV7-9
CDR3 protein: CASSLLGAANTGELFF
CDR3 DNA: TGTGCCAGCAGCTTACTAGGGGCAGCGAACACCGGGGAGCTGTTTTTT

clone size: -
D gene: TRBD1
J gene: TRBJ1-5
V gene: TRBV27
CDR3 protein: CASSPTGDGNQPQHF
CDR3 DNA: TGTGCCAGCAGTCCAACAGGGGATGGCAATCAGCCCCAGCATTTT

clone size: -
D gene: -
J gene: TRBJ1-1
V gene: TRBV7-9
CDR3 protein: CASSPTYETEAFF
CDR3 DNA: TGTGCCAGCAGCCCGACATACGAGACTGAAGCTTTCTTT

clone size: -
D gene: TRBD2
J gene: TRBJ2-7
V gene: TRBV27
CDR3 protein: CASRASGNPYEQYF
CDR3 DNA: TGTGCCAGCAGGGCTAGCGGGAACCCCTACGAGCAGTACTTC

clone size: -
D gene: -
J gene: TRBJ2-1
V gene: TRBV7-9
CDR3 protein: CASSPRGSQHNEQFF
CDR3 DNA: TGTGCCAGCAGCCCCCGCGGTTCCCAACACAATGAGCAGTTCTTC

clone size: many
D gene: -
J gene: TRBJ2-3
V gene: TRBV25-1
CDR3 protein: CASSKEGGTDTQYF
CDR3 DNA: TGTGCCAGCTCGAAGGAGGGAGGCACAGATACGCAGTATTTT

clone size: -
D gene: TRBD1
J gene: TRBJ1-2
V gene: TRBV27
CDR3 protein: CASSRDSANYGYTF
CDR3 DNA: TGTGCCAGCAGTCGGGACAGCGCTAACTATGGCTACACCTTC

clone size: -
D gene: -
J gene: TRBJ2-5
V gene: TRBV5-1
CDR3 protein: CASSLAERPQETQYF
CDR3 DNA: TGCGCCAGCAGCTTGGCTGAAAGACCCCAAGAGACCCAGTACTTC

clone size: few
D gene: TRBD2
J gene: TRBJ2-7
V gene: TRBV7-9
CDR3 protein: CASSSGTSRSYEQYF
CDR3 DNA: TGTGCCAGCAGCTCGGGGACTAGCAGATCCTACGAGCAGTACTTC

clone size: -
D gene: -
J gene: TRBJ2-1
V gene: TRBV5-1
CDR3 protein: CASSPPRNKNNEQFF
CDR3 DNA: TGCGCCAGCAGCCCCCCGAGGAATAAAAACAATGAGCAGTTCTTC

clone size: -
D gene: -
J gene: TRBJ2-6
V gene: TRBV28
CDR3 protein: CASSATPASGANVLTF
CDR3 DNA: TGTGCCAGCAGCGCGACCCCGGCCTCTGGGGCCAACGTCCTGACTTTC

clone size: -
D gene: TRBD2
J gene: TRBJ2-5
V gene: TRBV11-2
CDR3 protein: CASSSPLADKDGETQYF
CDR3 DNA: TGTGCCAGCAGCTCCCCGCTAGCGGATAAAGACGGAGAGACCCAGTACTTC

clone size: -
D gene: -
J gene: TRBJ2-3
V gene: TRBV27
CDR3 protein: CASSDHTDTQYF
CDR3 DNA: TGTGCCAGCAGTGACCACACAGATACGCAGTATTTT

clone size: -
D gene: TRBD2
J gene: TRBJ2-1
V gene: TRBV10-3
CDR3 protein: CAISDGLATFEQFF
CDR3 DNA: TGTGCCATCAGTGATGGACTAGCGACCTTTGAGCAGTTCTTC

clone size: -
D gene: -
J gene: TRBJ2-1
V gene: TRBV2
CDR3 protein: CASSVGGVYDEQFF
CDR3 DNA: TGTGCCAGCAGTGTAGGAGGGGTCTACGATGAGCAGTTCTTC

clone size: -
D gene: TRBD1
J gene: TRBJ1-1
V gene: TRBV27
CDR3 protein: CASSLSGTGEAFF
CDR3 DNA: TGTGCCAGCAGTTTATCCGGGACAGGTGAAGCTTTCTTT

clone size: -
D gene: -
J gene: TRBJ2-7
V gene: TRBV7-8
CDR3 protein: CASSPTPPGEQYF
CDR3 DNA: TGTGCCAGCAGCCCAACACCCCCCGGGGAGCAGTACTTC

clone size: once
D gene: TRBD1
J gene: TRBJ2-7
V gene: TRBV4-3
CDR3 protein: CASSLGTGLSYEQYF
CDR3 DNA: TGCGCCAGCAGCCTCGGGACAGGGTTATCGTACGAGCAGTACTTC

clone size: -
D gene: TRBD2
J gene: TRBJ2-6
V gene: TRBV5-1
CDR3 protein: CASSLVSGTGANVLTF
CDR3 DNA: TGCGCCAGCAGCTTGGTGAGCGGGACCGGGGCCAACGTCCTGACTTTC

clone size: few
D gene: TRBD1
J gene: TRBJ1-1
V gene: TRBV6-1
CDR3 protein: CASSDWTGGITEAFF
CDR3 DNA: TGTGCCAGCAGTGACTGGACAGGGGGTATCACTGAAGCTTTCTTT

clone size: -
D gene: -
J gene: TRBJ1-1
V gene: TRBV18
CDR3 protein: CASSPQSGRGTEAFF
CDR3 DNA: TGTGCCAGCTCACCCCAAAGCGGGAGAGGAACTGAAGCTTTCTTT

clone size: -
D gene: -
J gene: TRBJ1-2
V gene: TRBV7-2
CDR3 protein: CASSLDVSEREKGYTF
CDR3 DNA: TGTGCCAGCAGCTTAGACGTGAGCGAAAGGGAAAAGGGCTACACCTTC

clone size: -
D gene: -
J gene: TRBJ2-3
V gene: TRBV5-3
CDR3 protein: CASSPTPPQWYF
CDR3 DNA: TGTGCCAGCAGCCCCACCCCCCCACAGTGGTATTTT

clone size: -
D gene: -
J gene: TRBJ2-1
V gene: TRBV29-1
CDR3 protein: CSVGHLYNEQFF
CDR3 DNA: TGCAGCGTTGGGCACCTCTACAATGAGCAGTTCTTC

clone size: -
D gene: -
J gene: TRBJ2-1
V gene: TRBV15
CDR3 protein: CATSRGRDRGNEQFF
CDR3 DNA: TGTGCCACCAGCAGAGGGCGGGATCGGGGCAATGAGCAGTTCTTC

clone size: few
D gene: -
J gene: TRBJ1-1
V gene: TRBV5-6
CDR3 protein: CASSSLDSAAFF
CDR3 DNA: TGTGCCAGCAGCTCCCTGGACAGCGCAGCTTTCTTT

clone size: -
D gene: -
J gene: TRBJ2-3
V gene: TRBV6-5
CDR3 protein: CASMEALGGADTQYF
CDR3 DNA: TGTGCCAGCATGGAAGCGTTAGGAGGGGCAGATACGCAGTATTTT

clone size: -
D gene: TRBD2
J gene: TRBJ2-7
V gene: TRBV5-5
CDR3 protein: CASSFVGSGGYEQYF
CDR3 DNA: TGTGCCAGCAGCTTCGTCGGTAGCGGGGGCTACGAGCAGTACTTC

clone size: -
D gene: TRBD1
J gene: TRBJ2-5
V gene: TRBV10-2
CDR3 protein: CASSESTRDSWYQETQYF
CDR3 DNA: TGCGCCAGCAGTGAGTCGACCCGGGACAGTTGGTACCAAGAGACCCAGTACTTC